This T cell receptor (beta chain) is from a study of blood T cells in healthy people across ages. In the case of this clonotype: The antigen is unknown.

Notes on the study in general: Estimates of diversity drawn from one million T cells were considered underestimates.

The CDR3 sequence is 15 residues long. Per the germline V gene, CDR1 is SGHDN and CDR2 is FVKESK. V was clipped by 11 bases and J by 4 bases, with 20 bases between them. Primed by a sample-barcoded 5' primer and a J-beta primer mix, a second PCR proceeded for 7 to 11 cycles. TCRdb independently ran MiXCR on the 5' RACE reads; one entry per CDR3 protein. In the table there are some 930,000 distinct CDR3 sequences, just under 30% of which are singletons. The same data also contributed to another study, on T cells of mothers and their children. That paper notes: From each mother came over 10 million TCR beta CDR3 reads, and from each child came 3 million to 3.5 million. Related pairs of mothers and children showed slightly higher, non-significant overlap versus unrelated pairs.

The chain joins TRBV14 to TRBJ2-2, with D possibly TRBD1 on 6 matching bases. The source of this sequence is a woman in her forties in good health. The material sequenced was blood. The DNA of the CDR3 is TGTGCCGGCGGCCCTGGGACATCCCTCACCGGGGAGCTGTTTTTT. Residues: CAGGPGTSLTGELFF. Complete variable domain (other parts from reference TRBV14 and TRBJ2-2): EAGVTQFPSHSVIEKGQTVTLRCDPISGHDNLYWYRRVMGKEIKFLLHFVKESKQDESGMPNNRFLAERTGGTYSTLKVQPAELEDSGVYFCAGGPGTSLTGELFFGEGSRLTVL.